These 28 T cell receptor beta chains share one sample of origin, sequenced in a study of T cells expressing NK-cell markers. TCRdb reprocessed the 5' RACE reads and stores each CDR3 protein as one record, lacking DNA. In total, the table holds 400,000 to 550,000 distinct CDR3 sequences. Material: blood T cells: a sorted CD56 or NKG2C T cell subset, CD4+ or CD8+ T cells, or bulk PBMC T cells (not recorded which). All receptors come from a woman aged 18 to 75 in good health.

The V call is TRBV5-6, the J call TRBJ1-4; TCRdb calls TRBD1, which cannot be checked without DNA. The CDR3 spans 16 residues. In germline, CDR1 is SGHDT, CDR2 YYEEEE. The CDR3 here is CASSFPTGGSGEKLFF.

The chain recombines TRBV5-6 with TRBJ2-3. The CDR3 covers 13 residues. Per germline, CDR1 SGHDT and CDR2 YYEEEE. CDR3 region: CASSLATPDTQYF.

The rearrangement uses TRBV20-1 and TRBJ2-7; TCRdb gives TRBD2 as the D gene, but with no DNA this cannot be confirmed. The CDR3 loop spans 14 amino acids. CDR1 and CDR2 from the germline V gene are DFQATT and SNEGSKA (reference sequence). The CDR3 protein is CSARVGPTGFEQYF.

The V gene is TRBV7-2, the J gene TRBJ2-5; TCRdb's D call of TRBD2 is untestable without DNA. This CDR3 comprises 16 residues. Germline CDR1 and CDR2: SGHTA and FQGNSA. The CDR3 sequence: CASSTRGLAKQETQYF.

This sequence joins TRBV4-2 and TRBJ1-2; with no DNA, the TCRdb D assignment of TRBD1 cannot be verified. Per germline, CDR1 LGHNA and CDR2 YNFKEQ. The CDR3 runs 16 residues. This CDR3 reads CASSQDWTGDGYGYTF.

The chain employs TRBV6-1 and TRBJ2-3; TCRdb indicates TRBD1, and absent DNA this call remains unverified. Per germline, CDR1 MNHNS and CDR2 SASEGT. The CDR3 is 16 amino acids. This CDR3 is CASRTRTGGGTDTQYF.

The J gene is TRBJ2-5, the V gene TRBV3-1. CDR3 length: 12 residues. CDR1 and CDR2 (germline): LGHDT, YNNKEL (reference sequence). The chain's CDR3 is CASSRYQETQYF.

The chain employs TRBV7-2 and TRBJ2-3; the TRBD1 assignment by TCRdb is unverifiable without DNA. Germline CDR1 is SGHTA and CDR2 is FQGNSA. CDR3 length: 15 residues. The CDR3 loop is CASSSPGVSADTQYF. Drawing the rest from reference TRBV7-2 and TRBJ2-3, the complete variable domain is GAGVSQSPSNKVTEKGKDVELRCDPISGHTALYWYRQSLGQGLEFLIYFQGNSAPDKSGLPSDRFSAERTGGSVSTLTIQRTQQEDSAVYLCASSSPGVSADTQYFGPGTRLTVL.

The rearrangement uses TRBV7-2 and TRBJ2-3; without DNA, the TCRdb call of TRBD1 cannot be checked. The length of the CDR3 is 16 residues. Germline values: CDR1 SGHTA, CDR2 FQGNSA. CDR3 residues: CASSLRGQGSPQGQYF.

The chain carries TRBV7-6 and TRBJ2-7; TCRdb calls TRBD1, which cannot be checked without DNA. Germline CDR1 reads SGHVS; CDR2 reads FNYEAQ. There are 15 residues in the CDR3. CDR3 protein: CASRLGTGGRDEQYF.

The chain recombines TRBV12-3 or TRBV12-4 with TRBJ1-2; the TRBD1 assignment by TCRdb is unverifiable without DNA. The CDR3 extends over 15 amino acids. CDR3 loop: CASSSRTGGVDGYTF.

The chain has TRBV25-1 and TRBJ2-7. The CDR3 has 14 residues. Germline lookup yields CDR1 MGHDK and CDR2 SYGVNS. The CDR3 protein is CASSEYYTTHEQYF.

The chain carries TRBV29-1 and TRBJ1-1. This CDR3 has 11 amino acids. CDR1 is SQVTM and CDR2 is ANQGSEA in the germline V gene. This chain's CDR3 is CSVVGFTEAFF.

CDR3 residues: CASSVDTSLSGANVLTF. This rearrangement joins TRBV9 to TRBJ2-6. Germline values: CDR1 SGDLS, CDR2 YYNGEE. CDR3 size: 17 residues.

V gene TRBV25-1 combines with J gene TRBJ2-1; TCRdb names TRBD2, which stays unverified in the absence of DNA. In germline, CDR1 is MGHDK, CDR2 SYGVNS. The CDR3 contains 16 residues. CDR3 region: CASSRAGTSGSNEQFF.

This chain uses TRBV7-2 with TRBJ2-5; with no DNA, the TCRdb D assignment of TRBD1 cannot be verified. This CDR3 region has 16 residues. CDR1 and CDR2 from the germline V gene are SGHTA and FQGNSA. CDR3 protein: CASSLGDRGVKETQYF.

The rearrangement joins TRBV20-1 to TRBJ1-3; TCRdb reports TRBD1, a call that lacks DNA to check it against. The germline V gene encodes CDR1 DFQATT and CDR2 SNEGSKA (reference sequence). This CDR3 has 16 amino acids. CDR3: CSATGPRRYSGNTIYF.

The J gene is TRBJ2-3, the V gene TRBV6-1; the D call from TCRdb, TRBD2, cannot be confirmed without DNA. Germline loops: CDR1 MNHNS, CDR2 SASEGT. The CDR3 is 15 residues long. The CDR3 protein is CASSEKTAGADTQYF.

V usage is TRBV9 and J usage is TRBJ1-2; lacking DNA, the TRBD1 call made by TCRdb goes unchecked. The CDR3 spans 14 residues. Germline CDR1 is SGDLS and CDR2 is YYNGEE. Here the CDR3 reads CASSETGGRYGYTF. The full variable domain, with the rest looked up from reference TRBV9 and TRBJ1-2, is DSGVTQTPKHLITATGQRVTLRCSPRSGDLSVYWYQQSLDQGLQFLIQYYNGEERAKGNILERFSAQQFPDLHSELNLSSLELGDSALYFCASSETGGRYGYTFGSGTRLTVV.

V is TRBV7-2 and J is TRBJ2-7; TCRdb indicates TRBD1, and absent DNA this call remains unverified. Germline V gene sequence: CDR1 SGHTA, CDR2 FQGNSA. The CDR3 runs to 15 residues. CDR3 protein: CASSLAPGQGGEQYF.

V is TRBV20-1 and J is TRBJ1-1. The CDR3 loop spans 12 amino acids. Looked up from germline, CDR1 is DFQATT and CDR2 is SNEGSKA (reference sequence). The CDR3 loop is CSATTVSTEAFF.

V and J are TRBV4-3 and TRBJ2-3; the D call of TRBD1 rests on TCRdb alone, since no DNA is present to check it. Per the germline V gene, CDR1 is LGHNA and CDR2 is YSLEER. This CDR3 spans 13 amino acids. The CDR3 reads CASSQEGAGGQYF.

This sequence joins TRBV19 and TRBJ1-2; TCRdb's D gene call, TRBD1, goes unchecked for lack of DNA. Germline V lookup: CDR1 LNHDA, CDR2 SQIVND (reference sequence). There are 13 residues in the CDR3. The CDR3 protein is CASSSRQHYGYTF.

The J gene is TRBJ2-2, the V gene TRBV5-1; TCRdb returns TRBD1, unconfirmable since there is no DNA. This CDR3 spans 16 amino acids. Per germline, CDR1 SGHRS and CDR2 YFSETQ. The CDR3 reads CASSPNNRGSTGELFF.

This chain uses TRBV20-1 with TRBJ2-7; TCRdb calls TRBD2, which cannot be checked without DNA. Germline lookup yields CDR1 DFQATT and CDR2 SNEGSKA (reference sequence). CDR3 length: 15 amino acids. The CDR3 here is CSARQWLATHYEQYF.

This rearrangement joins TRBV11-2 to TRBJ1-2; TCRdb reports TRBD1, a call that lacks DNA to check it against. The CDR3 consists of 12 residues. From germline, CDR1 is SGHAT and CDR2 FQNNGV. CDR3 loop: CASGSDSRGYTF.

V gene TRBV25-1 combines with J gene TRBJ1-2. The CDR3 totals 16 residues. Germline lookup yields CDR1 MGHDK and CDR2 SYGVNS. The CDR3 loop reads CASSYSSWDLRHGYTF.

V is TRBV28 and J is TRBJ2-7; TCRdb gives TRBD2 as the D gene, but with no DNA this cannot be confirmed. Germline lookup yields CDR1 MDHEN and CDR2 SYDVKM. The CDR3 is 14 amino acids. The CDR3 spells CASTLEGGDDEQYF.